This T cell receptor beta chain comes out of a study of T cell repertoires in cytomegalovirus infection. Overall study context: In public TCR beta signatures, there were indications of both CMV infection and matching HLA type.

One entry per CDR3 protein, called by TCRdb with MiXCR from the reads. Of some 590,000 distinct CDR3 sequences listed, around 40% are singletons. The CDR3 is 14 amino acids. V shed 6 bases, J shed 1 base, and the junction held 4 bases outside the gene matches. With regard to this clonotype: Its target is not known.

The clonotype originates from a human donor in good health (CMV status not recorded). Some clones in this sample may be carry-over from other donors' samples. The specimen comprised cultured PBMCs, sampled from culture after CMV antigen stimulation. The chain couples TRBV12-3 or TRBV12-4 to TRBJ2-7, with 9 positions matching TRBD1. The DNA for the CDR3 is TGTGCCAGCAGACGACAGGGGGGGTCCTACGAGCAGTACTTC. Protein sequence: CASRRQGGSYEQYF.